Listed below are T cell receptor beta chains from one sample, sequenced in a study of prognosis after radiotherapy for stage I lung cancer. MiXCR, applied by TCRdb to the multiplex PCR reads, yields one record per CDR3 protein. Of approximately 20,000 distinct CDR3 sequences listed, about a quarter were seen once; the top ten hold 22%. The input for sequencing was PBMCs, taken before or after stereotactic body radiation therapy (not recorded which). These receptors came from a donor over 45 with non-small cell lung cancer. Each CDR3 is given with its conserved first and last residue. Fields, in order: J gene, D gene, V gene, clone size, CDR3 protein, CDR3 DNA. The D gene is left open where the match is weak. Not all rows give a size; the values are once, few, many and, for expanded clones, a class.

>TRBJ2-1|TRBD2|TRBV9|many
CASSVAVTSGNNEQFF
TGTGCCAGCAGCGTAGCCGTGACTAGCGGAAACAATGAGCAGTTCTTC
>TRBJ1-5|NA|TRBV3-1|many
CASRNRFSNQPQHF
TGTGCCAGCAGAAACAGGTTTAGCAATCAGCCCCAGCATTTT
>TRBJ1-1|NA|TRBV13|many
CASSSNPTGNEAFF
TGTGCCAGCAGCTCTAACCCTACAGGGAATGAAGCTTTCTTT
>TRBJ1-3|NA|TRBV7-9|many
CASSLQGNTIYF
TGTGCCAGCAGCCTACAGGGAAACACCATATATTTT
>TRBJ2-7|TRBD2|TRBV29-1|many
CSVETVAGDLGEQYF
TGCAGCGTTGAAACCGTAGCGGGAGATTTAGGCGAGCAGTACTTC
>TRBJ1-3|NA|TRBV6-1|many
CAARAAVAGNTIYF
TGTGCCGCCCGGGCTGCAGTCGCGGGAAACACCATATATTTT
>TRBJ2-7|NA|TRBV4-3|many
CASSQAPEFGEQYF
TGCGCCAGCAGCCAAGCTCCGGAGTTCGGCGAGCAGTACTTC
>TRBJ2-1|TRBD1|TRBV28|many
CASSLMGQGYNEQFF
TGTGCCAGCAGTTTAATGGGACAGGGCTACAATGAGCAGTTCTTC
>TRBJ1-3|NA|TRBV7-2|many
CASSLGPGDGNTIYF
TGTGCCAGCAGCTTAGGTCCAGGAGATGGAAACACCATATATTTT
>TRBJ2-2|NA|TRBV7-2|many
CASSFGGANTGELFF
TGTGCCAGCAGCTTCGGCGGCGCGAACACCGGGGAGCTGTTTTTT
>TRBJ2-7|NA|TRBV7-6|many
CASSLDLIGEQYF
TGTGCCAGCAGCTTAGACCTCATAGGCGAGCAGTACTTC
>TRBJ2-1|TRBD2|TRBV20-1|medium-sized
CSAQGLARWSVQFF
TGCAGTGCCCAAGGACTAGCTCGGTGGTCTGTGCAGTTCTTC
>TRBJ2-2|TRBD1|TRBV6-1|many
CASSPLDRANTGELFF
TGTGCCAGCAGTCCTTTGGACAGGGCGAACACCGGGGAGCTGTTTTTT
>TRBJ1-5|TRBD1|TRBV6-1|many
CASSETGGPQPQHF
TGTGCCAGCAGTGAAACAGGGGGCCCTCAGCCCCAGCATTTT
>TRBJ2-3|TRBD2|TRBV20-1|many
CSARASGRAEDTQYF
TGCAGTGCTAGGGCCAGCGGGAGGGCAGAAGATACGCAGTATTTT
>TRBJ2-1|NA|TRBV11-2|many
CASSLHGVQGIYNEQFF
TGTGCCAGCAGCTTACACGGCGTACAGGGTATCTACAATGAGCAGTTCTTC
>TRBJ1-2|TRBD1|TRBV6-1|many
CASSDDRGQIYGYTF
TGTGCCAGCAGTGACGACAGGGGGCAGATCTATGGCTACACCTTC
>TRBJ2-1|NA|TRBV3-1|many
CASSQDLPRIYNEQFF
TGTGCCAGCAGCCAAGATTTACCCAGGATATACAATGAGCAGTTCTTC
>TRBJ2-2|NA|TRBV11-3|once
CASSLDSFGRELFF
TGTGCCAGCAGCCTCGACAGTTTCGGCCGCGAGCTGTTTTTT
>TRBJ2-2|TRBD2|TRBV6-4|many
CASSDSIRLAAGELFF
TGTGCCAGCAGTGACTCGATTCGACTAGCCGCCGGGGAGCTGTTTTTT
>TRBJ1-2|NA|TRBV28|many
CASSLVGEGGYTF
TGTGCCAGCAGTTTGGTGGGAGAGGGGGGCTACACCTTC
>TRBJ2-2|TRBD1|TRBV9|many
CASSGRGIRELFF
TGTGCCAGCAGCGGCAGGGGGATCAGGGAGCTGTTTTTT
>TRBJ2-5|NA|TRBV24-1|many
CATSDLMLGVETQYF
TGTGCCACCAGTGATTTGATGTTGGGGGTGGAGACCCAGTACTTC
>TRBJ1-5|TRBD1|TRBV6-1|medium-sized
CASSDGQGNQPQHF
TGTGCCAGCAGTGACGGACAGGGCAATCAGCCCCAGCATTTT
>TRBJ2-1|NA|TRBV19|many
CASSDGTSSSYNEQFF
TGTGCCAGTAGTGACGGGACATCGAGCTCCTACAATGAGCAGTTCTTC
>TRBJ2-2|NA|TRBV6-5|many
CASSYSSRGYTGELFF
TGTGCCAGCAGTTACTCGAGCAGGGGTTATACCGGGGAGCTGTTTTTT
>TRBJ2-1|NA|TRBV12-3/TRBV12-4|many
CASNLGFQGYEQFF
TGTGCCAGCAACCTCGGTTTCCAGGGTTATGAGCAGTTCTTC
>TRBJ2-5|NA|TRBV20-1|NA
CSAIRTGALGKTQYF
TGCAGTGCTATCAGAACGGGAGCTCTCGGCAAGACCCAGTACTTC
>TRBJ2-1|TRBD1|TRBV29-1|many
CSVRQGTFDEQFF
TGCAGCGTGCGACAGGGCACGTTCGATGAGCAGTTCTTC
>TRBJ2-7|TRBD1|TRBV2|many
CASSLQGAREQYF
TGTGCCAGCAGCTTACAGGGGGCTAGGGAGCAGTACTTC
>TRBJ1-1|TRBD1|TRBV20-1|many
CSAFTGVNTEAFF
TGCAGTGCTTTTACAGGGGTAAACACTGAAGCTTTCTTT
>TRBJ2-1|TRBD1|TRBV12-3/TRBV12-4|medium-sized
CASSPGDRDFNEQFF
TGTGCCAGCAGTCCGGGGGACAGGGATTTCAATGAGCAGTTCTTC
>TRBJ1-2|NA|TRBV7-9|many
CASSRDLNGYTF
TGTGCCAGCAGCCGGGACCTTAATGGCTACACCTTC
>TRBJ2-2|TRBD2|TRBV10-3|many
CAISESTSGAGELFF
TGTGCCATCAGTGAGTCAACTAGCGGGGCCGGGGAGCTGTTTTTT
>TRBJ1-1|NA|TRBV28|many
CASSLGRVTEAFF
TGTGCCAGCAGTTTGGGCAGGGTAACTGAAGCTTTCTTT
>TRBJ2-3|TRBD2|TRBV7-2|many
CASRTAGTSGYTQYF
TGTGCCAGCAGGACAGCCGGCACTAGCGGCTATACGCAGTATTTT
>TRBJ2-7|TRBD1|TRBV6-1|many
CASRGQLNSYEQYF
TGTGCCAGCAGGGGACAGCTGAACTCCTACGAGCAGTACTTC
>TRBJ1-2|TRBD1|TRBV7-2|many
CASSQGQLGGYTF
TGTGCCAGCAGCCAGGGACAGCTTGGCGGCTACACCTTC
>TRBJ1-1|TRBD1|TRBV18|many
CASSRPGTGAREAFF
TGTGCCAGCTCACGTCCCGGGACAGGGGCCCGGGAAGCTTTCTTT
>TRBJ2-7|NA|TRBV4-1|NA
CASSPTGDHASEQYF
TGCGCCAGCAGCCCGACCGGTGACCACGCCTCCGAGCAGTACTTC
>TRBJ2-3|NA|TRBV20-1|many
CSARSRRAVTDTQYF
TGCAGTGCTAGGAGCAGGAGAGCAGTGACAGATACGCAGTATTTT
>TRBJ2-7|NA|TRBV20-1|many
CSASTGGEYEQYF
TGCAGTGCTAGTACGGGGGGCGAGTACGAGCAGTACTTC
>TRBJ2-3|NA|TRBV18|many
CASSPPRQLADTQYF
TGTGCCAGCTCACCACCTAGGCAGCTGGCGGATACGCAGTATTTT
>TRBJ2-7|NA|TRBV10-3|many
CAISDPGYGSYEQYF
TGTGCCATCAGTGATCCGGGGTATGGTTCCTACGAGCAGTACTTC
>TRBJ2-4|TRBD2|TRBV11-2|many
CASSPRFAGLGGKGKNIQYF
TGTGCCAGCAGCCCACGGTTCGCGGGATTGGGGGGGAAAGGCAAAAACATTCAGTACTTC
>TRBJ2-1|NA|TRBV18|many
CASSTNRDNEQFF
TGTGCCAGCTCAACCAACAGGGACAATGAGCAGTTCTTC